This is a list of T cell receptor beta chains from one sample in a study of T cells after yellow fever vaccination. A single record per CDR3 protein comes from TCRdb applying MiXCR to the 5' RACE reads. This table holds 250,000 or so distinct CDR3 sequences, roughly 3.5% found once. The sample in question was PBMCs, obtained 15 days after the yellow fever booster vaccination. The receptors were gathered from a man aged 18 to 29 who received the YFV17D yellow fever vaccine. Both conserved end residues are part of each CDR3. The order of the fields is V gene, D gene, J gene, clone size, CDR3 DNA, CDR3 protein. The D gene is left open where the match is weak. The listing skips clone size in some rows; elsewhere it reads once, few, many or a size class.

TRBV4-1,.,TRBJ2-3,many,TGCGCCAGCAGCCATGTGGGGCGGCAGGGTTTCACAGATACGCAGTATTTT,CASSHVGRQGFTDTQYF
TRBV12-3/TRBV12-4,.,TRBJ1-5,many,TGTGCCAGCAGTTCCAGACAGAATCAGCCCCAGCATTTT,CASSSRQNQPQHF
TRBV28,TRBD2,TRBJ2-1,many,TGTGCCACCCTCGGGACTAGCGGGGGGGCTCTAAACAATGAGCAGTTCTTC,CATLGTSGGALNNEQFF
TRBV18,.,TRBJ1-5,many,TGTGCCAGCTCACCTAAAGTTGGGGCCGGGCAGCCCCAGCATTTT,CASSPKVGAGQPQHF
TRBV19,.,TRBJ2-2,many,TGTGCCAGTGTCCCGGGACTTGCCGGGGAGCTGTTTTTT,CASVPGLAGELFF
TRBV20-1,.,TRBJ2-3,many,TGCAGTGCTAGAGCGGGGCCCCCGAGCACAGATACGCAGTATTTT,CSARAGPPSTDTQYF
TRBV10-3,TRBD1,TRBJ1-2,many,TGTGCCATCAGTGAGTCTGGACAGGGGTACTATGGCTACACCTTC,CAISESGQGYYGYTF
TRBV7-2,.,TRBJ2-5,few,TGTGCCAGCAGCTTAGCACCAAGGGAGACCCAGTACTTC,CASSLAPRETQYF
TRBV5-5,TRBD1,TRBJ1-1,few,TGTGCCAGCAGCTTGTGGCAGGGGGAGAACACTGAAGCTTTCTTT,CASSLWQGENTEAFF
TRBV5-1,TRBD2,TRBJ2-5,many,TGCGCCAGCAGCCTGGTCCCTAGCGGCCAAGAAGAGACCCAGTACTTC,CASSLVPSGQEETQYF
TRBV4-3,.,TRBJ1-5,many,TGCGCCAGCAGCCAAGATCGTCCCAGGGTAGTAGGGCAGCCCCAGCATTTT,CASSQDRPRVVGQPQHF
TRBV18,.,TRBJ2-3,many,TGTGCCAGCTCACCTCCACACTGGAATTCGGATACGCAGTATTTT,CASSPPHWNSDTQYF
TRBV4-2,.,TRBJ1-2,few,TGTGCCAGCAGCCAGACGTCACTCGGGACCTACTATGGCTACACCTTC,CASSQTSLGTYYGYTF
TRBV29-1,.,TRBJ1-1,many,TGCAGCGTAGCTATGAACACTGAAGCTTTCTTT,CSVAMNTEAFF
TRBV7-2,.,TRBJ2-2,many,TGTGCCAGCAGCGGGGGGAAATACACCGGGGAGCTGTTTTTT,CASSGGKYTGELFF
TRBV2,.,TRBJ2-3,many,TGTGCCAGCGCGCGAGGCGAAACGCAGTATTTT,CASARGETQYF
TRBV15,.,TRBJ2-1,many,TGTGCCACCAGCAGAGTGTACGGTACACAGGCTGAGCAGTTCTTC,CATSRVYGTQAEQFF
TRBV6-2/TRBV6-3,.,TRBJ1-5,many,TGTGCCAGCACCAGGACAGAATATCAGCCCCAGCATTTT,CASTRTEYQPQHF
TRBV7-2,TRBD1,TRBJ2-5,many,TGTGCCAGCAGCTTAAACAGGGGCCAAGAGACCCAGTACTTC,CASSLNRGQETQYF
TRBV7-2,TRBD1,TRBJ2-3,many,TGTGCCAGCAGCCCCGGACAGGGCCATACAGATACGCAGTATTTT,CASSPGQGHTDTQYF
TRBV5-1,.,TRBJ2-7,many,TGCGCCAGCAGCGACGGACGGAGGAGCTCCTACGAGCAGTACTTC,CASSDGRRSSYEQYF
TRBV5-1,.,TRBJ1-1,many,TGCGCCAGCAGCTTGGAATTAGCGGGGAACACTGAAGCTTTCTTT,CASSLELAGNTEAFF
TRBV5-4,.,TRBJ2-7,.,TGTGCCAGCAAACTTGGTCCTTACATAGTCGACGAGCAGTACTTC,CASKLGPYIVDEQYF
TRBV4-2,.,TRBJ1-2,many,TGTGCCAGCAGCCAAGATTCCGGAGCAGAGCAACCCCGCTATGGCTACACCTTC,CASSQDSGAEQPRYGYTF
TRBV28,TRBD1,TRBJ2-4,few,TGTGCCAGCAGTTCCGGAGGGTCAGGGGGCGGCATTCAGTACTTC,CASSSGGSGGGIQYF
TRBV20-1,.,TRBJ1-2,many,TGCAGTGCGATCTTAGGGCGATCTACGGGCTACACCTTC,CSAILGRSTGYTF
TRBV12-3/TRBV12-4,.,TRBJ2-3,many,TGTGCCAGCAGTTATGAGTTACTCGGCACAGATACGCAGTATTTT,CASSYELLGTDTQYF
TRBV20-1,.,TRBJ2-5,many,TGCAGTGCTAGAGATCTAGCCCAAGAGACCCAGTACTTC,CSARDLAQETQYF
TRBV18,TRBD1,TRBJ1-1,many,TGTGCCAGCTCACCACGTGGGACAGGGATCCCGAGTGCTGAAGCTTTCTTT,CASSPRGTGIPSAEAFF
TRBV5-4,.,TRBJ2-3,few,TGTGCCAGCAGCGGGGCGCAACACTCCACAGATACGCAGTATTTT,CASSGAQHSTDTQYF
TRBV7-6,.,TRBJ2-7,.,TGTGCCAGCAGCTTTTCAGGGACTCCCTACGAGCAGTACTTC,CASSFSGTPYEQYF
TRBV7-6,TRBD1,TRBJ2-7,many,TGTGCCAGCAGCTTAGAGCAGGGGGTGAGGTACGAGCAGTACTTC,CASSLEQGVRYEQYF
TRBV4-3,.,TRBJ1-6,many,TGCGCCAGCAGCCTATCATGGACCGGTACGAATTCACCCCTCCACTTT,CASSLSWTGTNSPLHF
TRBV6-5,TRBD1,TRBJ2-6,many,TGTGCCAGCACCAGACAGGGTTTTGGGGCCAACGTCCTGACTTTC,CASTRQGFGANVLTF
TRBV5-5,.,TRBJ1-5,few,TGTGCCAGCAGCTTGGCCATGGGGACGCCCCAGCATTTT,CASSLAMGTPQHF
TRBV5-1,.,TRBJ2-5,many,TGCGCCAGCAGCCAAGTCTGGTCGGTGGAGACCCAGTACTTC,CASSQVWSVETQYF
TRBV12-3/TRBV12-4,TRBD1,TRBJ1-2,many,TGTGCCAGCAGCCCGGGACAGGGATTCTATGGCTACACCTTC,CASSPGQGFYGYTF
TRBV6-2/TRBV6-3,.,TRBJ2-7,.,TGTGCCAGCACTCTAACAGGGTCCTACGAGCAGTACTTC,CASTLTGSYEQYF
TRBV6-1,.,TRBJ1-3,many,TGTGCCAGCAGTGAACACAGCTCTGGAAACACCATATATTTT,CASSEHSSGNTIYF
TRBV7-2,.,TRBJ1-2,many,TGTGCCAGCATGGGCTTGGGGCAGCCGAGCTCCAACTATGGCTACACCTTC,CASMGLGQPSSNYGYTF
TRBV5-1,.,TRBJ1-3,many,TGCGCCAGCAGCCCCGGGACCACGGTCTCTGGAAACACCATATATTTT,CASSPGTTVSGNTIYF
TRBV5-1,TRBD1,TRBJ2-6,many,TGCGCCAGCCGGCCCGACAGGGGAGACTCTGGGGCCAACGTCCTGACTTTC,CASRPDRGDSGANVLTF
TRBV7-2,.,TRBJ1-2,many,TGTGCCAGCAGCCCTCGCCAGGGTCCCTATGGCTACACCTTC,CASSPRQGPYGYTF
TRBV6-5,TRBD1,TRBJ1-1,many,TGTGCCAGCAGTTACACAGGGGAAACTGAAGCTTTCTTT,CASSYTGETEAFF
TRBV5-1,.,TRBJ1-3,many,TGCGCCAGCAGCTTGGGCAGCTCTGGAAACACCATATATTTT,CASSLGSSGNTIYF